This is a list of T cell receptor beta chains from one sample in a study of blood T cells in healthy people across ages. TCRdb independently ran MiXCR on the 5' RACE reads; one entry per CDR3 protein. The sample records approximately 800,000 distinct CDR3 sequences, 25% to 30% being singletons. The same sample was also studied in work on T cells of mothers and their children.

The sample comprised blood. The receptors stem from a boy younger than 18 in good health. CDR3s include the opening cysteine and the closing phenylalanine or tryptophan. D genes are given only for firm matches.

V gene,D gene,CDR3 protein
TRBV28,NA,CASSDGKNSYEQYF
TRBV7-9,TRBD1,CVSSRTNLGQGLHEQYF
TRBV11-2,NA,CASSLDPTGSEQYF
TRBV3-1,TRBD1,CASSQGTGGNEQFF
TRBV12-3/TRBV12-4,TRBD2,CASSLTGTSGVPQYF
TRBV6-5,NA,CASSLQSPTREQYF
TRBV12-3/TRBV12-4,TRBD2,CASSSPGGGLYEQYF
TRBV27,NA,CAGSFRVGEQYF
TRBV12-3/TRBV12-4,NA,CASTYRQKTGEQYF
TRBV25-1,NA,CASSAGQLDIQYF